Following are 9 T cell receptor beta chains from one sample sequenced in a study of long-term antiretroviral therapy in people with HIV (dated by TCRdb to 2021 to 2024). Sequencing of the TRB variable region was done with the immunoSEQ hsTCRB v3.0 assay at survey level resolution. The immuneACCESS repertoire file appears here via TCRdb, limited to in-frame rearrangements. These files lack a portion of the clones; in checked studies, under half of the deficit traces to unresolved V genes, and the cause of the others is not known. The sample includes some 35,000 clones, with approximately 83% observed a single time. The ten most abundant clones make up roughly 10% of the sample. The material was unsorted PBMCs, obtained 2.2 years after starting antiretroviral therapy. The receptors here all came from a young man with HIV.

The chain joins TRBV4-1 to TRBJ1-3, with TRBD1 as a possible D gene (5 bases). The V gene's germline CDR1 is MGHRA and CDR2 YSYEKL. V lost 5 bases and J lost 4, with 24 bases in between. The CDR3 runs 18 residues. The CDR3 is CASSSSVVGRELGNTIYF. Written as DNA, the CDR3 is TGCGCCAGCAGCTCCAGCGTCGTGGGCAGGGAGCTCGGAAACACCATATATTTT.

The genes are TRBV4-3 and TRBJ2-7; D unclear. V lost 1 base and J lost 1, with 8 bases in between. Looked up from germline, CDR1 is LGHNA and CDR2 is YSLEER. The CDR3 runs 14 residues. The CDR3 reads CASSQAGQSYEQYF. CDR3 nucleotide sequence: TGCGCCAGCAGCCAAGCGGGCCAATCCTACGAGCAGTACTTC.

The chain uses TRBV7-3 and TRBJ2-7, with D maybe TRBD2 (6 bases). Germline CDR1 and CDR2: SGHTA and FQGTGA. There are 16 residues in the CDR3. V shed 5 bases and J shed 0 bases, with 17 bases lying between them. DNA of the CDR3: TGTGCCAGCAGCCCAACCCCGTCTAGCGCCTCCTACGAGCAGTACTTC. This sequence encodes CASSPTPSSASYEQYF.

The rearrangement joins TRBV27 to TRBJ2-5, with D perhaps matching TRBD2 (5 bases). Germline V gives CDR1 MNHEY, CDR2 SMNVEV (reference sequence). The ends were cut back, 4 bases at V and 2 bases at J, with 17 bases in the middle. The CDR3 has 16 residues. The CDR3 spells CASSSTSRAGQETQYF. As DNA, the CDR3 is TGTGCCAGCAGTTCTACCTCAAGGGCGGGTCAAGAGACCCAGTACTTC.

This clone was counted a single time. The rearrangement uses TRBV6-1 and TRBJ2-7, with D uncertain. This CDR3 has 13 amino acids. Germline-derived CDR1 and CDR2 are MNHNS and SASEGT. V lost 4 bases and J lost 1, with 8 bases in between. This chain's CDR3 is CASSATESYEQYF. The CDR3 DNA is TGTGCCAGCAGTGCTACAGAATCCTACGAGCAGTACTTC.

This clone was counted between two and nine times. The chain's CDR3 is CASSEWGRPNTEAFF. The CDR3 DNA is TGTGCCAGCAGTGAATGGGGGAGGCCAAACACTGAAGCTTTCTTT. The chain uses TRBV25-1 and TRBJ1-1; weak D call: TRBD1 (5 bases). Per the germline V gene, CDR1 is MGHDK and CDR2 is SYGVNS. CDR3 length: 15 amino acids. The V end was cut by 1 base, the J end by 2 bases, with 11 bases between.

The chain carries TRBV5-1 and TRBJ2-3; 9 bases agree with TRBD2. Unmatched junction bases numbered 8, after V lost 6 bases and J lost 6 bases. CDR1 and CDR2 from the germline V gene are SGHRS and YFSETQ. The CDR3 is made up of 14 amino acids. CDR3 sequence reads: CASKISGSPDTQYF. The DNA for the CDR3 is TGCGCCAGCAAAATTAGCGGGAGTCCCGATACGCAGTATTTT.

J is TRBJ1-4 and V is TRBV5-1; maybe TRBD1 (5 bases). V was cut by 1 base and J by 6 bases, with 13 bases left in between. Germline-derived CDR1 and CDR2 are SGHRS and YFSETQ. The length of the CDR3 is 15 residues. The CDR3 protein is CASSLRAGSDEKLFF. Here the CDR3 DNA reads TGCGCCAGCAGCTTGAGAGCAGGGTCTGATGAAAAACTGTTTTTT.

This clone turned up a few times. The chain joins TRBV6-1 to TRBJ1-4; D ambiguous. Germline assignment: CDR1 MNHNS and CDR2 SASEGT. V was pared by 1 base and J by 6 bases, with 3 bases between. The CDR3 consists of 12 residues. The CDR3 region is CASSEGYEKLFF. The CDR3 coding sequence is TGTGCCAGCAGTGAAGGGTATGAAAAACTGTTTTTT.